A single count supports the clone carrying this T cell receptor (beta chain). Sequencing was performed with immunoSEQ multiplex PCR; in TCRdb, only in-frame clones are kept and a portion is missing. The sample includes fewer than 200,000 clones, 92% of them seen just once. These data originate in a study of T cell responses to AZD1222 COVID-19 vaccine. This CDR3 has 17 amino acids. Germline V gene lookup returns CDR1 SGHVS and CDR2 FNYEAQ. J was trimmed by 6 bases and V by 0 bases; bases with no gene match: 11. This TCR derives from an adult in good health. The sequencing here drew on peripheral blood, taken on day 0 of AZD1222 vaccination. This rearrangement joins TRBV7-6 to TRBJ2-1, with 7 bases matching TRBD2. DNA for the CDR3: TGTGCCAGCAGCTTAGCGTTGGGCGGGAGAGTCGGCAATGAGCAGTTCTTC. Residues: CASSLALGGRVGNEQFF.